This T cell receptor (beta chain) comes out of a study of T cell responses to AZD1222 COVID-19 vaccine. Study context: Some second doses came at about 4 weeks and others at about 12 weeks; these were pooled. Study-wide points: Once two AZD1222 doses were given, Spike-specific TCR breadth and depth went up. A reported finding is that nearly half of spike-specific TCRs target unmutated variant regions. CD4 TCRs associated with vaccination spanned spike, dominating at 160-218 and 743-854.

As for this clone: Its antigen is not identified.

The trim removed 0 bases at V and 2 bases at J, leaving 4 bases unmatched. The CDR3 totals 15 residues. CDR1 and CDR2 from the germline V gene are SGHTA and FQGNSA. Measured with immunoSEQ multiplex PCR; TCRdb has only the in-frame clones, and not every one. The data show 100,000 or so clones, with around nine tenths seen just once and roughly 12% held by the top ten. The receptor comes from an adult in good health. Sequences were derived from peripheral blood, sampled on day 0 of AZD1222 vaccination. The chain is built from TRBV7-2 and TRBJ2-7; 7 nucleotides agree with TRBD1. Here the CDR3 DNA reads TGTGCCAGCAGCTTAGCGCTTCAGGGGGCCTACGAGCAGTACTTC. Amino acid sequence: CASSLALQGAYEQYF.